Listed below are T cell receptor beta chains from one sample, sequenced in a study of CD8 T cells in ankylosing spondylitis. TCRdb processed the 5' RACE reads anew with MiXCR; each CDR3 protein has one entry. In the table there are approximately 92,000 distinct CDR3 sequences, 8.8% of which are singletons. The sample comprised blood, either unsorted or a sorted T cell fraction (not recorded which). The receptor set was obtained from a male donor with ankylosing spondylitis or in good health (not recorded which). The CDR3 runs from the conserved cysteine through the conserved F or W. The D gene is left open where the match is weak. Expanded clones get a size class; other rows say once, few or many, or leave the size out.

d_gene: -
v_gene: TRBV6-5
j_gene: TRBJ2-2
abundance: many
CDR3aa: CASSYSQVNLNTGELFF
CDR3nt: TGTGCCAGCAGTTACTCGCAGGTTAACCTGAACACCGGGGAGCTGTTTTTT

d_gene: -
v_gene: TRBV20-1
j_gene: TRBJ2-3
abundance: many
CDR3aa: CSALKKDRFTDTQYF
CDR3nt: TGCAGTGCTCTGAAAAAGGACCGATTCACAGATACGCAGTATTTT

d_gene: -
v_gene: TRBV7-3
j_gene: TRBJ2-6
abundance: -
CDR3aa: CASSLDSSGANVLTF
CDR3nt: TGTGCCAGCAGCCTCGACAGCTCTGGGGCCAACGTCCTGACTTTC

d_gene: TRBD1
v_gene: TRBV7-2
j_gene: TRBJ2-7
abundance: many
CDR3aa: CASSLPRQGLPGYEQYF
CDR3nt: TGTGCCAGCAGCTTACCTAGACAGGGCCTACCGGGGTACGAGCAGTACTTC

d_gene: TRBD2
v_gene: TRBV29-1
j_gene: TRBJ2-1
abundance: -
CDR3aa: CSSGEGNSYNEQFF
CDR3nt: TGCAGCTCTGGGGAGGGGAATTCCTACAATGAGCAGTTCTTC

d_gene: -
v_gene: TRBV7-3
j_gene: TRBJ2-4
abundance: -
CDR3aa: CASSLRPPGASKNIQYF
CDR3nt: TGTGCCAGCAGCTTAAGGCCTCCGGGGGCCTCCAAAAACATTCAGTACTTC

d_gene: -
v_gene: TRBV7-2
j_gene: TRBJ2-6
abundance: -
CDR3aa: CASSLRGGGANVLTF
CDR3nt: TGTGCCAGCAGCTTAAGGGGCGGTGGGGCCAACGTCCTGACTTTC

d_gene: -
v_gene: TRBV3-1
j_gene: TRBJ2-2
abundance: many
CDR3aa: CASSQERASTGELFF
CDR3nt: TGTGCCAGCAGCCAAGAGAGGGCTAGCACCGGGGAGCTGTTTTTT

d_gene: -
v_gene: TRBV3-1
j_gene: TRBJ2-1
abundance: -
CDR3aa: CASSPSPGGTEQFF
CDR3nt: TGTGCCAGCAGCCCATCTCCCGGGGGCACTGAGCAGTTCTTC

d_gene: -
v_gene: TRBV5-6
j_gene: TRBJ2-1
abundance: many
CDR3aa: CASSLDRGAIHNEQFF
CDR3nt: TGTGCCAGCAGCTTGGACCGGGGGGCGATCCACAATGAGCAGTTCTTC

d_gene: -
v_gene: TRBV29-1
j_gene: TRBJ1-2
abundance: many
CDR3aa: CSAPDPNGYTF
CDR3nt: TGCAGCGCACCAGATCCTAATGGCTACACCTTC

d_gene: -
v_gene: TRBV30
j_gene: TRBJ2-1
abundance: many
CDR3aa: CAWNPGVPSYNEQFF
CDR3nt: TGTGCCTGGAATCCAGGGGTCCCCTCCTACAATGAGCAGTTCTTC

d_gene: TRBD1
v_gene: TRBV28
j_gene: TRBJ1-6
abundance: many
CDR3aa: CASRGGDRVLSDSPLHF
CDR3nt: TGTGCCAGCAGGGGAGGGGACAGGGTACTATCGGATTCACCCCTCCACTTT

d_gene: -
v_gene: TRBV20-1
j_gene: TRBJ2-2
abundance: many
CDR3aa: CSAKDRMNTGELFF
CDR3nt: TGCAGTGCTAAGGACAGAATGAACACCGGGGAGCTGTTTTTT

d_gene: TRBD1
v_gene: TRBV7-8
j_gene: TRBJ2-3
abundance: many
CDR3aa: CASSLPLRQGLGTDTQYF
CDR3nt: TGTGCCAGCAGCTTACCCCTAAGACAGGGGTTAGGCACAGATACGCAGTATTTT

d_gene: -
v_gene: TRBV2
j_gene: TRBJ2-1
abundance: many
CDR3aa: CASSDKGIDEQFF
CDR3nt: TGTGCCAGCAGTGATAAAGGGATCGATGAGCAGTTCTTC

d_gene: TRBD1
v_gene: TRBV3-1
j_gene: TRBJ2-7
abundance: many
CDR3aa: CASSPWDRGKEAYEQYF
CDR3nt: TGTGCCAGCAGCCCCTGGGACAGGGGAAAGGAGGCCTACGAGCAGTACTTC

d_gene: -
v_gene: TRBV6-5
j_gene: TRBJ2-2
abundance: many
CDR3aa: CASSYGGDNTGELFF
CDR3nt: TGTGCCAGCAGTTACGGGGGAGATAACACCGGGGAGCTGTTTTTT

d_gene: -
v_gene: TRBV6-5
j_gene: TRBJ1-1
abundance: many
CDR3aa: CASREWPEAFF
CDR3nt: TGTGCCAGCAGGGAATGGCCTGAAGCTTTCTTT

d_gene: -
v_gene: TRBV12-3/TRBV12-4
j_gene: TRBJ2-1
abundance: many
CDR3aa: CASSSGVGLKDEQFF
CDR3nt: TGTGCCAGCAGTTCGGGGGTAGGGTTAAAGGATGAGCAGTTCTTC

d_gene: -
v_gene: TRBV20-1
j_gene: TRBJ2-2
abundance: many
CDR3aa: CSARGGSRDTFRTGELFF
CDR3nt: TGCAGTGCTAGAGGCGGGTCCCGGGACACGTTTCGTACCGGGGAGCTGTTTTTT

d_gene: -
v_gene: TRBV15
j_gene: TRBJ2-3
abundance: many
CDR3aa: CATSRGTQLDTQYF
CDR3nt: TGTGCCACCAGCAGGGGGACTCAGTTAGATACGCAGTATTTT

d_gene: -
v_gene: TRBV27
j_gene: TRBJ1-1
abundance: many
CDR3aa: CASSPRRGWVNTEAFF
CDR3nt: TGTGCCAGCAGTCCCCGTAGGGGATGGGTGAACACTGAAGCTTTCTTT

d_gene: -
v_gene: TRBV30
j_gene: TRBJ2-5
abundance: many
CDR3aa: CAWSGLGHQETQYF
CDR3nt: TGTGCCTGGAGTGGACTGGGGCACCAAGAGACCCAGTACTTC

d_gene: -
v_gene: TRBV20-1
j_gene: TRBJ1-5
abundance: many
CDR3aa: CSARDLWSNQPQHF
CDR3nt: TGCAGTGCTAGAGATCTTTGGAGTAATCAGCCCCAGCATTTT

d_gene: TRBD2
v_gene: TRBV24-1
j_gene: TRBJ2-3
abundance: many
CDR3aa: CATSDSRPLSTSGFDTQYF
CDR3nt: TGTGCCACCAGTGATTCACGCCCCCTCTCGACTAGCGGATTTGATACGCAGTATTTT

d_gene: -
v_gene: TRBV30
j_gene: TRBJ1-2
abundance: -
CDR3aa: CAWSLLQGSYGYTF
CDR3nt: TGTGCCTGGAGCCTCCTTCAGGGGAGCTATGGCTACACCTTC

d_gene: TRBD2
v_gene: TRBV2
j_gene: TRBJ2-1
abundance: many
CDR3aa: CASSYSGGYNEQFF
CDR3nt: TGTGCCAGCAGTTATAGCGGGGGGTACAATGAGCAGTTCTTC

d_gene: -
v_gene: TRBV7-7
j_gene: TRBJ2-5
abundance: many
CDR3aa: CASSLAGQGTETQYF
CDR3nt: TGTGCTAGCAGCTTAGCGGGACAGGGAACGGAGACCCAGTACTTC

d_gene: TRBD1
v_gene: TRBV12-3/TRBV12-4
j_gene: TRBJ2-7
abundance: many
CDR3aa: CASSPGQGVGEQYF
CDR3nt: TGTGCCAGCAGCCCGGGACAGGGGGTAGGCGAGCAGTACTTC

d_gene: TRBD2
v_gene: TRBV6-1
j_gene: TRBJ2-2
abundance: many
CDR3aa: CASRSGLAGGAGELFF
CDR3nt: TGTGCCAGCAGATCGGGGCTAGCGGGGGGGGCCGGGGAGCTGTTTTTT

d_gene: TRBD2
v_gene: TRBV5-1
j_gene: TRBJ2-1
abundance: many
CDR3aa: CASSSSGGASEQFF
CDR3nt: TGCGCCAGCAGCTCTAGCGGGGGGGCCAGTGAGCAGTTCTTC

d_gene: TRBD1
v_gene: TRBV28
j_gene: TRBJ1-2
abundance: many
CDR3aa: CASGGQAYSGGYTF
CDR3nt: TGTGCCAGTGGGGGACAGGCCTATAGTGGTGGCTACACCTTC

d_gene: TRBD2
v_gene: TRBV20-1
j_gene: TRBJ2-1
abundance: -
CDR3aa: CSAFALAGAYNEQFF
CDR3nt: TGCAGTGCTTTCGCGCTAGCGGGGGCCTACAATGAGCAGTTCTTC

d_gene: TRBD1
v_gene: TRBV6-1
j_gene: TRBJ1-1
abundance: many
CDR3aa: CASRDRGMNTEAFF
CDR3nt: TGTGCCTCAAGGGACAGGGGCATGAACACTGAAGCTTTCTTT

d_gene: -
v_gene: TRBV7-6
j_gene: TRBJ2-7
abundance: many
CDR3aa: CASSADTRGLYEQYF
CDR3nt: TGTGCCAGCAGCGCGGACACCCGGGGGTTATACGAGCAGTACTTC

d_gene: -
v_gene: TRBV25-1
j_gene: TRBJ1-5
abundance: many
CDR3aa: CASSESGENQPQHF
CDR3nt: TGTGCCAGCAGTGAATCGGGCGAGAATCAGCCCCAGCATTTT

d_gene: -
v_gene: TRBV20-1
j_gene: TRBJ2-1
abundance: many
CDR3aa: CSARSRRNEQFF
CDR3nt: TGCAGTGCTAGAAGTAGGAGGAATGAGCAGTTCTTC

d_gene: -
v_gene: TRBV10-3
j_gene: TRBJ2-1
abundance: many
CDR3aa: CAISELPGGHEQFF
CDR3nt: TGTGCCATCAGTGAGCTCCCCGGAGGCCATGAGCAGTTCTTC

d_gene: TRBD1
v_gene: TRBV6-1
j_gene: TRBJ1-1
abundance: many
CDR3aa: CASSPGLGTGAGEAFF
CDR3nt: TGTGCCAGCAGCCCGGGGTTGGGGACAGGGGCAGGTGAAGCTTTCTTT

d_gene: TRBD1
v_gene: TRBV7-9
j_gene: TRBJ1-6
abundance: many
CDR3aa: CASIGTGNSPLHF
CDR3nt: TGTGCCAGCATAGGGACAGGGAATTCACCCCTCCACTTT

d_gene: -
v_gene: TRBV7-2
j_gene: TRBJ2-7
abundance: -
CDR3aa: CASRRLDVYEQYF
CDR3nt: TGTGCCAGCAGACGCCTGGACGTCTACGAGCAGTACTTC

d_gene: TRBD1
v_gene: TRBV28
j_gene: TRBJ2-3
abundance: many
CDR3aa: CASSYRDRGRSTDTQYF
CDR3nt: TGTGCCAGCAGTTACCGGGACAGGGGGCGCAGCACAGATACGCAGTATTTT

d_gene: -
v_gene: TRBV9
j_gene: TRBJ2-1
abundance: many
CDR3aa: CASSAPYYNEQFF
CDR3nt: TGTGCCAGCAGCGCCCCTTACTACAATGAGCAGTTCTTC

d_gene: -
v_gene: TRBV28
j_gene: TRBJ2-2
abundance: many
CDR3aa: CASSLGGVHTGELFF
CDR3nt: TGTGCCAGCAGTTTAGGGGGAGTCCACACCGGGGAGCTGTTTTTT

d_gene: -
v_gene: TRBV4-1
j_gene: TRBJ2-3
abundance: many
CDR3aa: CASRRSGLRVPQGSDTQYF
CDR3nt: TGCGCCAGCAGGCGATCCGGGCTTCGGGTTCCCCAAGGCTCAGATACGCAGTATTTT

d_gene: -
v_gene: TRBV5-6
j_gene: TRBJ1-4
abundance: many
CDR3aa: CASSRLEMNEKLFF
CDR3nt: TGTGCCAGCAGCCGCTTGGAGATGAATGAAAAACTGTTTTTT

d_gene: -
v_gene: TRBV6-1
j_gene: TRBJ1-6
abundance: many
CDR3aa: CASRSQGTLSNSPLHF
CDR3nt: TGTGCCAGCAGGTCCCAGGGGACCCTATCGAATTCACCCCTCCACTTT

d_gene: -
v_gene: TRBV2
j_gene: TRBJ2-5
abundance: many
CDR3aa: CASSEGQGEDQETQYF
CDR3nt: TGTGCCAGCAGTGAGGGTCAGGGCGAGGATCAAGAGACCCAGTACTTC

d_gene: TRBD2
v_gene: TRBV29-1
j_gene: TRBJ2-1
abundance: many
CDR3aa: CSVVWVAGGPNEQFF
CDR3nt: TGCAGCGTTGTCTGGGTAGCGGGGGGGCCCAATGAGCAGTTCTTC

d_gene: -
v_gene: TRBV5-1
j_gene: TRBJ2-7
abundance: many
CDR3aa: CASTRSEYDYEQYF
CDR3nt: TGCGCCAGCACCCGAAGCGAATACGACTACGAGCAGTACTTC

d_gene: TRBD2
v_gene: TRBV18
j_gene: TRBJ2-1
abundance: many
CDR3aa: CASSPPGLAVNNEQFF
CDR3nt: TGTGCCAGCTCACCGCCGGGACTAGCGGTGAATAATGAGCAGTTCTTC

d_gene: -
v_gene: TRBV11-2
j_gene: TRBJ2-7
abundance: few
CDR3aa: CASSLDPVGQYF
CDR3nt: TGTGCCAGCAGCTTAGATCCGGTTGGGCAGTACTTC

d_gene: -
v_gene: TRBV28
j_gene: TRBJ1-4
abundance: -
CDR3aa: CASSFPGEGEKLFF
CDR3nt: TGTGCCAGCAGTTTTCCGGGGGAAGGCGAAAAACTGTTTTTT

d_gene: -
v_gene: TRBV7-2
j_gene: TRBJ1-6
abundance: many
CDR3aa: CASSLVPAQENSPLHF
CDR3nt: TGTGCCAGCAGCTTAGTCCCCGCACAGGAGAATTCACCCCTCCACTTT

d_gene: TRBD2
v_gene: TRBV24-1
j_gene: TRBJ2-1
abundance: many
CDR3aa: CATSDSRAGGPYNEQFF
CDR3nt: TGTGCCACCAGTGATTCCAGAGCGGGGGGACCTTACAATGAGCAGTTCTTC

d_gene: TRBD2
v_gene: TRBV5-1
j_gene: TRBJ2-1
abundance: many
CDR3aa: CASSRSSGDSYNEQFF
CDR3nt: TGCGCCAGCAGCCGTTCTAGCGGGGACTCCTACAATGAGCAGTTCTTC

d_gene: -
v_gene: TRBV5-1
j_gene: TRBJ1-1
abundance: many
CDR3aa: CASSLETENGEAFF
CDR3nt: TGCGCCAGCAGCTTGGAGACGGAGAACGGAGAAGCTTTCTTT

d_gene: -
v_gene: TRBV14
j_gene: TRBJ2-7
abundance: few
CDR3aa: CASSQEKHSFFSYEQYF
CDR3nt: TGTGCCAGCAGCCAAGAAAAGCACAGCTTCTTCTCCTACGAGCAGTACTTC